A selection of T cell receptor beta chains follows, all from one sample in a study of OX40 agonist ivuxolimab in advanced cancers. Data came from immunoSEQ multiplex PCR; TCRdb stores just in-frame clones and leaves some out. This table has 43,000 or so clones, 70% to 90% appearing once. Sequences were derived from CD4+ or CD8+ T cells sorted from blood, sampled in a trial of the OX40 agonist ivuxolimab. The receptors derive from an adult with an advanced solid tumor such as melanoma, head and neck, liver or kidney cancer. Both conserved end residues are part of each CDR3. A D gene is named only where the DNA matches it firmly. Clone sizes are given selectively: once, few, many, or a class where the clone is expanded.

v_call,j_call,d_call,clone_size,cdr3_nt,cdr3_aa
TRBV19,TRBJ2-3,-,few,TGTGCCAGTAGTCCAACAGCTAAATCTAGCACAGATACGCAGTATTTT,CASSPTAKSSTDTQYF
TRBV7-9,TRBJ1-1,-,-,TGTGCCAGCAGCCCCCCGGGACGTTACACTGAAGCTTTCTTT,CASSPPGRYTEAFF
TRBV2,TRBJ1-1,TRBD1,-,TGTGCCAGCAGTGAAGTTCAGGCAGGGGGCCGGACTGAAGCTTTCTTT,CASSEVQAGGRTEAFF
TRBV28,TRBJ2-7,-,-,TGTGCCAGCAGGGCACTTCACGAGCAGTACTTC,CASRALHEQYF
TRBV27,TRBJ1-5,-,-,TGTGCCAGCAGTTCAGCAGGGTATAGCAATCAGCCCCAGCATTTT,CASSSAGYSNQPQHF
TRBV29-1,TRBJ2-5,TRBD1,-,TGCAGCGTTGATCTAGGACAGGGGCCCCAAGAGACCCAGTACTTC,CSVDLGQGPQETQYF
TRBV28,TRBJ2-7,TRBD2,-,TGTGCCAGCGCCTCTAGCGGGAGGCTGAACTACGAGCAGTACTTC,CASASSGRLNYEQYF
TRBV29-1,TRBJ1-2,TRBD1,-,TGCAGCGTTGGATGGGACAGTAGGTTTTATGGCTACACCTTC,CSVGWDSRFYGYTF
TRBV5-4,TRBJ2-5,-,-,TGTGCCAGCAGCCCCCTGGGGCAGAAAGAGACCCAGTACTTC,CASSPLGQKETQYF
TRBV4-1,TRBJ2-3,TRBD1,-,TGCGCCAGCAGCCGAACACAGGGGGCGGGAGTGTCAGATACGCAGTATTTT,CASSRTQGAGVSDTQYF
TRBV19,TRBJ2-7,-,-,TGTGCCAGTAGTATAAGGGAGGGGGACTACGAGCAGTACTTC,CASSIREGDYEQYF
TRBV18,TRBJ1-2,-,-,TGTGCCAGCTCACCAGAACTGGGGAGGGGCGCCTATGGCTACACCTTC,CASSPELGRGAYGYTF
TRBV6-6,TRBJ1-2,-,-,TGTGCCAGCAGTCCCATGAAGCTATCTAACTATGGCTACACCTTC,CASSPMKLSNYGYTF
TRBV7-2,TRBJ2-1,-,-,TGTGCCAGCAGCCGTCTCTGGGCAACCAATGAGCAGTTCTTC,CASSRLWATNEQFF
TRBV28,TRBJ1-4,-,-,TGTGCCAGCAGTTTTGCACAGCCTAATGAAAAACTGTTTTTT,CASSFAQPNEKLFF
TRBV5-1,TRBJ2-7,-,-,TGCGCCAGCAGCCTCGCGACTCAGCCCACCACCTACGAGCAGTACTTC,CASSLATQPTTYEQYF
TRBV7-2,TRBJ1-6,-,-,TGTGCCAGCAGCCCCCGGTCAGGGTCCGCTAAGAATTCACCCCTCCACTTT,CASSPRSGSAKNSPLHF
TRBV19,TRBJ1-3,-,few,TGTGCCAGTAGTATAATGACTGGAAACACCATATATTTT,CASSIMTGNTIYF
TRBV30,TRBJ1-2,-,-,TGTGCCTGGACCTCCGGCGAGGGCTCCGGTGGCTACACCTTC,CAWTSGEGSGGYTF
TRBV4-1,TRBJ2-7,TRBD1,-,TGCGCCAGCAGCCGGGACAGGAGGGCCTACGAGCAGTACTTC,CASSRDRRAYEQYF
TRBV30,TRBJ2-1,TRBD2,-,TGTGCCTGGAGTGTTTGGAGCGGGAGGATCGGTGAGCAGTTCTTC,CAWSVWSGRIGEQFF
TRBV6-1,TRBJ1-5,TRBD1,-,TGTGCCAGCAGGGCCGGGACAGTGAGCAATCAGCCCCAGCATTTT,CASRAGTVSNQPQHF
TRBV20-1,TRBJ2-5,-,-,TGCAGTGCTAGCTTGTCGAGGACCCAGTACTTC,CSASLSRTQYF
TRBV7-9,TRBJ2-1,TRBD2,-,TGTGCCAGCAGCTTAATAGCGGGAGGGCCTAGGTATGAGCAGTTCTTC,CASSLIAGGPRYEQFF
TRBV7-8,TRBJ2-7,TRBD2,-,TGTGCCAGCAGCCCGAGGGGACTAGCGGGAGGGTACGAGCAGTACTTC,CASSPRGLAGGYEQYF
TRBV30,TRBJ1-2,-,-,TGTGCCTGGAGTATTACCGGGCCCAGCTATGGCTACACCTTC,CAWSITGPSYGYTF
TRBV10-3,TRBJ1-5,TRBD1,-,TGTGCCACCGGACAGGCCGGGTATAGCAATCAGCCCCAGCATTTT,CATGQAGYSNQPQHF
TRBV27,TRBJ1-4,TRBD1,-,TGTGCCAGCACCCGGACAGGGGGCAAAGAAAAACTGTTTTTT,CASTRTGGKEKLFF
TRBV5-4,TRBJ1-1,TRBD1,few,TGTGCCAGCAGCTCGAGGACAGGAAACACTGAAGCTTTCTTT,CASSSRTGNTEAFF
TRBV7-2,TRBJ2-3,-,-,TGTGCCAGCAGCTCCGCCACAGATACGCAGTATTTT,CASSSATDTQYF
TRBV28,TRBJ1-2,-,once,TGTGCCAGCAGTTTCCCATCCGAAATCGGCTACACCTTC,CASSFPSEIGYTF
TRBV6-5,TRBJ2-7,TRBD1,few,TGTGCCAGCAGTCCGGGACAGGGGATTTATGAGCAGTACTTC,CASSPGQGIYEQYF
TRBV12-5,TRBJ1-5,-,few,TGTGCTAGTGGTTTGTCGGGTAGCAATCAGCCCCAGCATTTT,CASGLSGSNQPQHF
TRBV5-8,TRBJ1-3,-,-,TGTGCCAGCAGCTTTAGGAAGAGCTCTGGAAACACCATATATTTT,CASSFRKSSGNTIYF
TRBV5-1,TRBJ2-1,-,-,TGCGCCAGCAGAGTTGGGACCACCTACAATGAGCAGTTCTTC,CASRVGTTYNEQFF
TRBV28,TRBJ1-2,-,-,TGTGCCAGCACTCTGGGGACCGGATATGGCTACACCTTC,CASTLGTGYGYTF
TRBV5-1,TRBJ1-6,-,once,TGCGCCAGCAGTTCGGTGGGGGGTAATTCACCCCTCCACTTT,CASSSVGGNSPLHF
TRBV10-3,TRBJ2-1,TRBD2,-,TGTGCCATCAGTGAGTCGATAGCGGGCCGTACAGGTGAGCAGTTCTTC,CAISESIAGRTGEQFF
TRBV5-4,TRBJ2-6,TRBD1,-,TGTGCCAGCAGCTCGCGACAGGGAGTTGGGGCCAACGTCCTGACTTTC,CASSSRQGVGANVLTF
TRBV18,TRBJ2-1,-,-,TGTGCCAGCTCACCGTCAGTGGGGACACACAATGAGCAGTTCTTC,CASSPSVGTHNEQFF
TRBV23-1,TRBJ2-5,-,few,TGCGCCAGCAGTAACCGGATACCACAAGAGACCCAGTACTTC,CASSNRIPQETQYF
TRBV5-1,TRBJ2-1,TRBD2,-,TGCGCCAGCAGCTTTGGGCCGGGAGGAACTTACAATGAGCAGTTCTTC,CASSFGPGGTYNEQFF
TRBV28,TRBJ2-1,-,-,TGTGCCAGCAGTTTCAGGCGGGAGCAGTTCTTC,CASSFRREQFF
TRBV27,TRBJ2-7,TRBD1,-,TGTGCCAGCAGTCTCGGGACAGGGGGCACGTACGAGCAGTACTTC,CASSLGTGGTYEQYF
TRBV10-1,TRBJ2-5,-,-,TGCGCCAGCAGTGCCAGGGAGGCGGGGACCCAGTACTTC,CASSAREAGTQYF
TRBV7-9,TRBJ2-6,-,-,TGTGCCAGCAGGAGGACAGTCTCTGGGGCCAACGTCCTGACTTTC,CASRRTVSGANVLTF
TRBV6-5,TRBJ2-7,TRBD1,-,TGTGCCAGCAGTCAGGGACAGACCTACGAGCAGTACTTC,CASSQGQTYEQYF
TRBV5-6,TRBJ2-5,-,-,TGTGCCAGCAGCTCCGCGGAAGAGACCCAGTACTTC,CASSSAEETQYF
TRBV20-1,TRBJ1-1,-,-,TGCAGTGCTAGAGATGAGCCCAGAGCTTTCTTT,CSARDEPRAFF
TRBV5-1,TRBJ2-3,-,-,TGCGCCAGCAGCTTGGCCCCCATTACCTCTAGCACAGATACGCAGTATTTT,CASSLAPITSSTDTQYF
TRBV19,TRBJ2-7,TRBD2,-,TGTGCCAGTAGCCCCGGGACTAGCATTTCCTTGGGCTACGAGCAGTACTTC,CASSPGTSISLGYEQYF
TRBV5-4,TRBJ2-7,-,-,TGTGCCAGCAGCTTGTCCAAGTTGGACACCACTATCAAGCAGTACTTC,CASSLSKLDTTIKQYF
TRBV6-6,TRBJ2-7,-,-,TGTGCCAGCAGTTGGCCAGGAACCTACGAGCAGTACTTC,CASSWPGTYEQYF
TRBV11-3,TRBJ2-7,TRBD2,-,TGTGCCAGCAGGGAGGGAGCTAGCGGGAGGACCTACGAGCAGTACTTC,CASREGASGRTYEQYF
TRBV10-3,TRBJ1-4,-,-,TGTGCCACCCGAACAGGGAGAAATGAAAAACTGTTTTTT,CATRTGRNEKLFF
TRBV5-1,TRBJ2-3,-,-,TGCGCCAGCAGCTCCTCAACAGCCTCAGATACGCAGTATTTT,CASSSSTASDTQYF
TRBV10-3,TRBJ2-7,-,-,TGTGCCATCAGGGGGGATCGGAAAAGCTACGAGCAGTACTTC,CAIRGDRKSYEQYF
TRBV29-1,TRBJ2-1,TRBD2,-,TGCAGCGGTGGGGGAACGGGGGGCTACAATGAGCAGTTCTTC,CSGGGTGGYNEQFF
TRBV6-5,TRBJ2-7,TRBD1,medium-sized,TGTGCCAGCAGTTTCTACAGGGGTGGTGAGCAGTACTTC,CASSFYRGGEQYF
TRBV6-6,TRBJ2-7,-,-,TGTGCCAGCGGGGAACAGGGACGAACCTACGAGCAGTACTTC,CASGEQGRTYEQYF